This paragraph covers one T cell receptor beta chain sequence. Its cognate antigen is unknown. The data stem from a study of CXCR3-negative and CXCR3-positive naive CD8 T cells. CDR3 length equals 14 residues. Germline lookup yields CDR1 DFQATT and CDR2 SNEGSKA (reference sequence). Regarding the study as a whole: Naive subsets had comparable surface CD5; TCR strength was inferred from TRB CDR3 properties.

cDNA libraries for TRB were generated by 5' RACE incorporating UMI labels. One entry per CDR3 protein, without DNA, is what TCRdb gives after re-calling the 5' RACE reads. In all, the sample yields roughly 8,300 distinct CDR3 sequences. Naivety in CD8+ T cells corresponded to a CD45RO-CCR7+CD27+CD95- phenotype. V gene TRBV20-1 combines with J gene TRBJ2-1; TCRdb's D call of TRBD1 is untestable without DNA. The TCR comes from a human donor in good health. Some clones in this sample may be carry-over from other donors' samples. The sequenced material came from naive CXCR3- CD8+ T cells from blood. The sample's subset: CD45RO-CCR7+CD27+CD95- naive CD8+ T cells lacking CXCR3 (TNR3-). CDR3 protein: CSAPGTGRYNEQFF.